These T cell receptor delta chains were read from a single sample in a study of human gamma delta and Vdelta1 T cells. No antigen has been identified for these receptors. TCRdb re-called clones from the PCR reads via CATT. The sample has 5,500 to 7,500 delta-chain clones, less than 45% seen once. The specimen sequenced was Vdelta1 gamma-delta T cells from blood grown in culture (DOT cells). The receptor source for this set is a human donor in good health. Both conserved end residues are part of each CDR3. D genes are given only for firm matches. Clone size appears in some rows only: once, few, many, or a class for an expanded clone.

clone_size j_call d_call v_call cdr3_nt cdr3_aa
once TRDJ1 NA TRDV1 TGTGCTCTTGGGGAAACTCGCGCCACCTTCCTACTAAGGGGGGGATACGGAAAACTCATCTTT CALGETRATFLLRGGYGKLIF
NA TRDJ1 TRDD3 TRDV1 TGTGCTCTTGGGGAACGGGTCCTGTTCGGCGCCCTGGGGGATACCTCCGATAAACTCATCTTT CALGERVLFGALGDTSDKLIF
NA TRDJ1 TRDD2 TRDV1 TGTGCTCTTGGGGGTACCGCCTTCCTACGCCAAAGAAACTGGGGTGAAAAGGGGTACACCGATAAACTCATCTTT CALGGTAFLRQRNWGEKGYTDKLIF
NA TRDJ1 NA TRDV1 TGTGCTCTTGGGGAACATCCCCTCCGACCCGGGAATCGGGGGGCCACCGATAAACTCATCTTT CALGEHPLRPGNRGATDKLIF
NA TRDJ1 TRDD3 TRDV1 TGTGCTCTTGGGGAACTCACTGGGGACACGGCGCGATACGCTAAACTCATCTTT CALGELTGDTARYAKLIF
NA TRDJ1 TRDD3 TRDV1 TGTGCTCTTGGGGAACCCCGCGGTTTTGGGAGCTGGGGGTTCGATAAACTCATCTTT CALGEPRGFGSWGFDKLIF
few TRDJ1 NA TRDV1 TGTGCTCTTGGGGAAATCTCCTATCATAGCGTCGGTAAACTCATCTTT CALGEISYHSVGKLIF
few TRDJ1 NA TRDV1 TGTGCTCTTGGGGACCCATTGCCTTCACGGAACGGGGACACCGATAAACTCATCTTT CALGDPLPSRNGDTDKLIF
NA TRDJ3 TRDD3 TRDV1 TGTGCTCTTGGGGAACCGTCCAGCCGGGGGATACGCAACTGGGTCTGGGACACCCGACAGATGTTTTTC CALGEPSSRGIRNWVWDTRQMFF
large TRDJ1 TRDD3 TRDV1 TGTGCTCTTGGGGATTCTTGGCCTTCCCCAATGGGGGATACGCGTGCCGATAAACTCATCTTT CALGDSWPSPMGDTRADKLIF
few TRDJ1 TRDD3 TRDV1 TGTGCTCTTGGGGAACTGTCGCTCGTGGACTGGGGGATCACCGATAAACTCATCTTT CALGELSLVDWGITDKLIF
NA TRDJ4 NA TRDV1 TGTGCTCTTGGGGAACTTAGGGCCTTCCCCTATTCCCGTCCACTATTGGCCAGACCCCTGATCTTT CALGELRAFPYSRPLLARPLIF
NA TRDJ1 TRDD3 TRDV1 TGTGCTCTTGGGGAACGGTCCCGTTTTGTAGTACTACGGGGGATTAATTCACCGTACACCGATAAACTCATCTTT CALGERSRFVVLRGINSPYTDKLIF
few TRDJ1 TRDD3 TRDV1 TGTGCTCTTGGGGAACTACTCTGGGGGGATACCCAGTACACCGATAAACTCATCTTT CALGELLWGDTQYTDKLIF
NA TRDJ1 NA TRDV1 TGTGCTCTTGGGGAACTCCGACCTACGGAGTCTGGGAGTCCGAAAATCCGGCGTAGACTCATCTTT CALGELRPTESGSPKIRRRLIF
NA TRDJ1 NA TRDV1 TGTGCTCTTGGGGAACTGGGCCCCCTCAAGGTCCCGATGGGGTTAAAAACCGATAAACTCATCTTT CALGELGPLKVPMGLKTDKLIF
NA TRDJ1 TRDD3 TRDV1 TGTGCTCTTGGGGCCGCCCCGTTCCGCATACTGGGGGATAATACCGATAAACTCATCTTT CALGAAPFRILGDNTDKLIF
NA TRDJ1 TRDD3 TRDV1 TGTGCTCTTGGGGAACTTCCCCTACGGGGGATACGCAAGTACACCGATAAACTCATCTTT CALGELPLRGIRKYTDKLIF
few TRDJ1 TRDD2 TRDV1 TGTGCTCTTGGGGAACTAGAGCCCTTCCTACGTCAATGGGGGACCCCGGACACCGATAAACTCATCTTT CALGELEPFLRQWGTPDTDKLIF
few TRDJ1 TRDD3 TRDV1 TGTGCTCTTGGGGAACCCCTCCAGGGGGATACAGGTCGCCCTCGCCGAATAACCGATAAACTCATCTTT CALGEPLQGDTGRPRRITDKLIF
NA TRDJ1 TRDD3 TRDV1 TGTGCTCTTGGGGAACCTCCCCCGTACTGGGGGGGTAAACTCATCTTT CALGEPPPYWGGKLIF
few TRDJ1 NA TRDV1 TGTGCTCTTGGGGAACTAACCCGAGACTACTGGGACTTGCGCGATAAACTCATCTTT CALGELTRDYWDLRDKLIF
NA TRDJ1 TRDD3 TRDV3 TGTGCCTTTAGCTGGGGGTACACCGATAAACTCATCTTT CAFSWGYTDKLIF
few TRDJ1 NA TRDV1 TGTGCTCTTGGGGAATTTTATTCCGGCCTTCGGGCGCGGTCACTTAACGATAAACTCATCTTT CALGEFYSGLRARSLNDKLIF
NA TRDJ1 TRDD3 TRDV1 TGTGCTCTTGGGGCCCTCCTAACCCATACTGGGGAGGCCTTTACCGATAAACTCATCTTT CALGALLTHTGEAFTDKLIF
medium-sized TRDJ1 TRDD3 TRDV1 TGTGCTCTTGGGGAACTTTACCTTCCTGAACTTACTGGGGGAAGGTACACCGATAAACTCATCTTT CALGELYLPELTGGRYTDKLIF